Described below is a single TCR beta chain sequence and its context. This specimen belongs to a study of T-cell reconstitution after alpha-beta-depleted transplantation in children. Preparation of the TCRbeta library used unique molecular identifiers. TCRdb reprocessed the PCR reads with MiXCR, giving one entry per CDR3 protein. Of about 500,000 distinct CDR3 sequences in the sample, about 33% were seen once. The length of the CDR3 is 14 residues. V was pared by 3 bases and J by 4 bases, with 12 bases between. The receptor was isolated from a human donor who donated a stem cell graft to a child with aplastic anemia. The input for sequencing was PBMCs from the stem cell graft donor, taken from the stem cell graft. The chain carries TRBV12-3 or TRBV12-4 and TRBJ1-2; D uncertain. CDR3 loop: CASSLSGPSYGYTF. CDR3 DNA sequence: TGTGCCAGCAGTTTGAGCGGGCCCTCCTATGGCTACACCTTC.